Given below is one T cell receptor (beta chain) in context. There are many counts of this clonotype. There is no known antigen for this receptor. There are no base qualities to consult, and no much larger clone falls within one base. This record comes from a study of early T cells in non-severe SARS-CoV-2 infection (dated by TCRdb to the early 2020s). Regarding the research as a whole: Because TCR sequencing was done on bulk RNA from unsorted whole blood, the alpha and beta chains could not be paired. The paper as a whole reports these results and caveats: Matching against VDJdb was skewed toward anti-spike CD8 responses, likely underestimated virus-specific expansions, and missed private and CD4 specificities.

Set within a cohort of healthcare workers in London, UK, this nested case-control study involved weekly PCR testing of nasopharyngeal swabs along with blood sampling. Healthcare workers were recruited during the week of the UK lockdown, between 23 and 31 March 2020, and followed weekly for up to 16 weeks. Library method: 5' RACE. The instrument was a NextSeq 500. Unique molecular identifiers were attached to individual cDNA molecules in the TCR library protocol so that sequencing error and PCR bias could be corrected. Both TCR alpha and beta chains were sequenced, and tight co-correlation was observed between alpha and beta sequence abundances in each sample. As for the original processing: V gene, J gene and CDR3 annotation of TCR sequences was performed with Decombinator V4. Expanded TCRs were defined as changing significantly between any two time points under a Poisson model with p below 0.0001. TCR abundances were normalised to the total number of TCRs sequenced per sample and were expressed as counts per million. MAIT TCRs were defined by TRAV1-2 paired with TRAJ12, TRAJ20 or TRAJ33, and iNKT TCRs by TRAV10 paired with TRAJ18. VDJdb, accessed on 1 November 2021, was searched for TCRs annotated for CMV, EBV and SARS-CoV-2, and TCRs annotated for more than one antigen were excluded. TCRdb trimmed public reads at Q25 via fastp, called clones via MiXCR and kept in-frame beta chains. Here each entry gathers all rows of one CDR3 protein and keeps the most common genes and DNA. Clone size and V and J calls follow TCRdb, not the original study. Within this sample are about 34,000 distinct CDR3 sequences, with about 6.5% of them counted one time only. In total, the top ten clones hold approximately 6.9% of the sample.

Trimming removed 1 base from V and 3 bases from J, leaving 7 bases between the germline ends. The CDR3 runs 14 amino acids, cysteine and phenylalanine included. Here the CDR3 DNA is all that survives: 42 bases in frame from base 1. Material: whole blood. The origin of this receptor is an adult who was a healthcare worker with PCR-confirmed SARS-CoV-2 infection or an uninfected control (not recorded which). Recombination joined TRBV12-3 or TRBV12-4 with TRBJ1-5; the D gene cannot be resolved reliably. The DNA sequence is TGTGCCAGCAGTTTAGACGGAGTCAATCAGCCCCAGCATTTT. It specifies CASSLDGVNQPQHF.